A single sample is the source of the 16 T cell receptor beta chains below, sequenced in a study of blood T cell repertoires in COVID-19. Sequenced by immunoSEQ multiplex PCR; TCRdb stores in-frame clones only, minus some. The sample includes 250,000 to 300,000 clones, around 85% of them seen just once. The sample was peripheral blood. The receptor set was obtained from a woman aged 70 to 79 with acute or convalescent COVID-19.

In this sample, this clone turned up once. The chain combines TRBV2 with TRBJ1-6; 7 nucleotides align to TRBD1. This CDR3 spans 15 amino acids. Losses at the gene ends were 6 bases for V and 3 bases for J; bases not matched to a gene: 5. The germline gives CDR1 SNHLY, CDR2 FYNNEI. CDR3 amino acids: CASRAGTDYNSPLHF. Written as DNA, the CDR3 is TGTGCCAGCAGAGCCGGGACAGACTATAATTCACCCCTCCACTTT. The full variable domain, completed using reference TRBV2 and TRBJ1-6, is EPEVTQTPSHQVTQMGQEVILRCVPISNHLYFYWYRQILGQKVEFLVSFYNNEISEKSEIFDDQFSVERPDGSNFTLKIRSTKLEDSAMYFCASRAGTDYNSPLHFGNGTRLTVT.

The chain uses TRBV6-6 and TRBJ2-5; 8 bases map to TRBD2. V gave up 5 bases and J gave up 6 bases; unmatched junction bases: 5. CDR1 MNHNY and CDR2 SVGAGI come from the germline V gene (reference sequence). The CDR3 is 13 residues long. CDR3 nucleotides: TGTGCCAGCAGTGACCGGGAGGGGAAGACCCAGTACTTC. Translated: CASSDREGKTQYF.

The chain joins TRBV5-6 to TRBJ2-7, with D maybe TRBD1 (6 bases). V was cut by 2 bases and J by 2 bases, with 14 bases left in between. CDR1 and CDR2 from the germline V gene are SGHDT and YYEEEE. The CDR3 contains 15 residues. CDR3 nucleotides: TGTGCCAGCAGCTTTCGGACAGCAAGCCCCTACGAGCAGTACTTC. Its protein product is CASSFRTASPYEQYF.

The chain carries TRBV5-6 and TRBJ1-4; TRBD1 is a possible D gene (5 bases). V dropped 2 bases and J dropped 4 bases, with 9 bases sitting between them. Germline lookup yields CDR1 SGHDT and CDR2 YYEEEE. The CDR3 is 14 amino acids. The CDR3 bases are TGTGCCAGCAGCTTCGACAGACTTAATGAAAAACTGTTTTTT. Translating it yields CASSFDRLNEKLFF.

V gene TRBV5-1 combines with J gene TRBJ1-3; tentative D call: TRBD1 (5 bases). V was shortened by 3 bases and J by 10 bases, with 17 bases between the two germline ends. The CDR3 extends over 14 amino acids. CDR1 is SGHRS, CDR2 YFSETQ, per germline. DNA of the CDR3: TGCGCCAGCAGCTCAAGGGGTCGACTAGGAACCATATATTTT. It translates to CASSSRGRLGTIYF.

V gene TRBV2 combines with J gene TRBJ1-2; D not resolved. Looked up from germline, CDR1 is SNHLY and CDR2 is FYNNEI. V was shortened by 6 bases and J by 3 bases, with 5 bases between the two germline ends. The length of the CDR3 is 11 residues. CDR3 sequence (DNA): TGTGCCAGCAGCCCAGACTATGGCTACACCTTC. It yields the protein CASSPDYGYTF.

CDR3 nucleotides: TGTGCCAGCAGCTTCAGCGCCTCTTCCTACGAGCAGTACTTC. Protein: CASSFSASSYEQYF. This chain connects TRBV7-9 to TRBJ2-7; no reliable D call. This CDR3 spans 14 amino acids. The ends were cut back, 3 bases at V and 1 base at J, with 10 bases in the middle. The germline V gene encodes CDR1 SEHNR and CDR2 FQNEAQ (reference sequence).

The chain joins TRBV7-6 to TRBJ1-1, with D perhaps TRBD1 (6 bases). Trimming removed 5 bases at V and 0 bases at J, with 19 bases between. Germline CDR1 reads SGHVS; CDR2 reads FNYEAQ. CDR3 length: 17 amino acids. Here the CDR3 reads CASSQQGGGFMNTEAFF. CDR3 nucleotides: TGTGCCAGCAGCCAACAGGGCGGGGGTTTCATGAACACTGAAGCTTTCTTT. The full variable domain, rest sourced from reference TRBV7-6 and TRBJ1-1, is GAGVSQSPRYKVTKRGQDVALRCDPISGHVSLYWYRQALGQGPEFLTYFNYEAQQDKSGLPNDRFSAERPEGSISTLTIQRTEQRDSAMYRCASSQQGGGFMNTEAFFGQGTRLTVV.

The rearrangement uses TRBV20-1 and TRBJ2-3; perhaps TRBD2 as D (5 bases). Germline lookup yields CDR1 DFQATT and CDR2 SNEGSKA (reference sequence). This CDR3 contains 11 residues. CDR3 region: CSPGITDTQYF. The DNA for the CDR3 is TGCAGCCCCGGGATCACAGATACGCAGTATTTT.

Regarding this clone: The sample has other DNA sequences that encode this CDR3 too. The chain recombines TRBV19 with TRBJ2-1, with 11 bases matching TRBD2. J gave up 4 bases and V 3 bases, and 5 bases lay outside the gene matches. Germline loops: CDR1 LNHDA, CDR2 SQIVND (reference sequence). CDR3 size: 16 residues. This chain's CDR3 is CASSISLAGGYNEQFF. The CDR3 coding sequence is TGTGCCAGTAGTATTAGCCTAGCGGGGGGTTACAATGAGCAGTTCTTC.

The genes are TRBV5-1 and TRBJ2-2; weak D call: TRBD2 (7 bases). Trimming stripped 0 bases from V and 7 bases from J, with 13 bases between. CDR3 length equals 15 residues. Germline CDR1 SGHRS, CDR2 YFSETQ. CDR3 sequence reads: CASSLDGGLDGELFF. CDR3 DNA: TGCGCCAGCAGCTTGGACGGGGGGCTAGACGGGGAGCTGTTTTTT.

The chain uses TRBV13 and TRBJ1-1, with 7 bases fitting TRBD1. Germline CDR1 is PRHDT and CDR2 is FYEKMQ (reference sequence). Losses at the gene ends were 3 bases for V and 5 bases for J; bases not matched to a gene: 12. This CDR3 comprises 16 residues. The CDR3 region is CASSFPPQGRKTEAFF. DNA of the CDR3: TGTGCCAGCAGCTTCCCTCCACAGGGGAGAAAGACTGAAGCTTTCTTT.

The chain uses TRBV3-1 (or the pseudogene TRBV3-2) and TRBJ2-7, with 11 bases matching TRBD2. The CDR3 totals 14 residues. Germline lookup yields CDR1 LGHDT and CDR2 YNNKEL (reference sequence). With 4 bases clipped from V and 1 base from J, the junction kept 0 bases outside the gene matches. In nucleotides, the CDR3 is TGTGCCAGCAGCCGGACTAGCGGGTCCTACGAGCAGTACTTC. It is translated as CASSRTSGSYEQYF.

The chain couples TRBV9 to TRBJ2-7; tentative D call: TRBD2 (7 bases). The V gene's germline CDR1 is SGDLS and CDR2 YYNGEE. Trimming took off 4 bases at V and 6 bases at J, with 14 bases between the two ends. The CDR3 runs to 13 residues. Here the CDR3 reads CASSLGGPGEQYF. The CDR3 nucleotides are TGTGCCAGCAGCTTGGGGGGGCCAGGCGAGCAGTACTTC.

The chain links TRBV9 to TRBJ2-1, with D perhaps matching TRBD2 (6 bases). The CDR3 sequence is 15 residues long. V was shortened by 0 bases and J by 6 bases, with 13 bases between the two germline ends. Germline V CDR1 and CDR2: SGDLS, YYNGEE. The CDR3 reads CASSVAAGEVNEQFF. The CDR3 DNA is TGTGCCAGCAGCGTAGCGGCCGGGGAGGTCAATGAGCAGTTCTTC.

The chain joins TRBV6-5 to TRBJ1-1, with TRBD1 identical over 7 bases. The CDR3 consists of 14 residues. J was trimmed by 2 bases and V by 6 bases; bases with no gene match: 6. Germline V gene data show CDR1 as MNHEY and CDR2 as SVGAGI. The CDR3 DNA follows: TGTGCCAGCAGCCGAGGGGGCTACAACACTGAAGCTTTCTTT. Protein: CASSRGGYNTEAFF.